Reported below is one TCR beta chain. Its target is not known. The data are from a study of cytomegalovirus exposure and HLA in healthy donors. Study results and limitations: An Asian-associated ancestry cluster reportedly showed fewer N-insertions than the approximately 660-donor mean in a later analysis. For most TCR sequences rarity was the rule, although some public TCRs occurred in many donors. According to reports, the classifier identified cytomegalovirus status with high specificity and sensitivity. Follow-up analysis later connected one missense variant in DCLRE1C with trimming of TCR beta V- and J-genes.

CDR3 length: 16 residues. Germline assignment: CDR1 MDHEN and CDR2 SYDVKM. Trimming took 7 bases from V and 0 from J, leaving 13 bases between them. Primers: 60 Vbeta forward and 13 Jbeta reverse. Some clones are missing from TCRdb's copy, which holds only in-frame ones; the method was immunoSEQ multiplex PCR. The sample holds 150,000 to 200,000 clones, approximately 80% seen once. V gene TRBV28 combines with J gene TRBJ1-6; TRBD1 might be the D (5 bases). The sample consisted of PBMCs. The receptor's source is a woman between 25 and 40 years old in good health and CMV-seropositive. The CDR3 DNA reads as TGTGCCAGCAAAAAAGACAGTAGCTCCTATAATTCACCCCTCCACTTT. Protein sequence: CASKKDSSSYNSPLHF.